The T cell receptor beta chain under discussion was sequenced for a study of T cells after yellow fever vaccination. Study results and limitations: Some clonotypes were seen in both the CD4 and the CD8 compartments. These made up a small share and likely arose from convergent recombination.

Germline V gene lookup returns CDR1 DFQATT and CDR2 SNEGSKA (reference sequence). The CDR3 totals 15 residues. The ends lost 5 bases at V and 7 bases at J; junction bases unmatched: 10. Note on this clonotype: Its specificity is not known.

As TCR cDNA was made by 5'RACE template switching, a universal primer site and UMIs were added. MiXCR was run by TCRdb on the 5' RACE reads, yielding one entry per CDR3 protein. The sample consists of roughly 260,000 distinct CDR3 sequences, roughly 13% of them appearing once. V is TRBV20-1 and J is TRBJ2-2; 10 nucleotides align to TRBD2. This sequence originates from a man aged 25 to 40 who received the YFV17D yellow fever vaccine. The specimen was CD4+ T cells sorted from PBMCs, collected 45 days after the yellow fever booster vaccination. The CDR3 DNA is TGCAGTGCTCGCCGCCTAGCGGGAGAGATCGGGGAGCTGTTTTTT. It is translated as CSARRLAGEIGELFF.